This TCR beta chain was sequenced for a study of immune evolution from preneoplasia to lung adenocarcinoma. Study-wide background: HLA loss of heterozygosity: under 7.5% AIS, about 15% MIA, about 35% ADC, none AAH.

Generated by immunoSEQ multiplex PCR, the TCRdb table keeps only in-frame clones and is missing some. Among some 12,000 clones listed, more than 70% were seen once. The CDR3 loop spans 13 amino acids. CDR1 and CDR2 from the germline V gene are SGDLS and YYNGEE. V dropped 0 bases and J dropped 12 bases, with 15 bases sitting between them. The sequenced sample consisted of FFPE tissue from an adenomatous hyperplasia lung lesion. Indicated subset: atypical adenomatous hyperplasia (AAH), lung preneoplasia. The sequence came from a person between 45 and 75 years old with lung adenocarcinoma. V usage is TRBV9 and J usage is TRBJ1-1; a weak D match, TRBD1 (5 bases). CDR3 nucleotides: TGTGCCAGCAGCGTAGACGGGGGTTCCGAGACTTTCTTT. This sequence encodes CASSVDGGSETFF.